The next 30 T cell receptor beta chains were all read from a single sample in a study of long-term antiretroviral therapy in people with HIV. Assay version v3.0 of immunoSEQ was used, and it was run at survey level. Some clones are missing from TCRdb's copy, which holds only in-frame ones; the method was immunoSEQ multiplex PCR. The table has about 19,000 clones, 76% seen once. The source was unsorted PBMCs, collected 0.5 years before starting antiretroviral therapy. The receptors here all came from a woman in her fifties or sixties with HIV.

This clone was found a few times. The chain is built from TRBV11-2 and TRBJ2-1, with TRBD2 matching over 9 bases. The CDR3 has 17 amino acids. CDR1 SGHAT and CDR2 FQNNGV come from the germline V gene. Trimming removed 5 bases from V and 2 bases from J; junction bases left unmatched: 10. The CDR3 region has the DNA TGTGCCAGCAGCCCGACTAGCGGCAGGGGGACCTACAATGAGCAGTTCTTC. Amino acids: CASSPTSGRGTYNEQFF. The whole variable domain, filled in from reference TRBV11-2 and TRBJ2-1, reads EAGVAQSPRYKIIEKRQSVAFWCNPISGHATLYWYQQILGQGPKLLIQFQNNGVVDDSQLPKDRFSAERLKGVDSTLKIQPAKLEDSAVYLCASSPTSGRGTYNEQFFGPGTRLTVL.

V is TRBV27 and J is TRBJ2-7; the D gene is possibly TRBD1 (5 bases). In germline, CDR1 is MNHEY, CDR2 SMNVEV (reference sequence). The CDR3 length is 13 residues. V shed 6 bases and J shed 1 base, with 10 bases lying between them. CDR3 protein: CASRPTASYEQYF. CDR3 nucleotides: TGTGCCAGCAGGCCGACAGCGTCCTACGAGCAGTACTTC.

The chain recombines TRBV27 with TRBJ2-1; no definite D call. V lost 2 bases to trimming and J lost 0 bases, with 8 bases between them. The CDR3 runs 15 residues. Germline V gives CDR1 MNHEY, CDR2 SMNVEV (reference sequence). The CDR3 sequence: CASSLQPSSYNEQFF. The CDR3 region has the DNA TGTGCCAGCAGTTTACAACCGAGCTCCTACAATGAGCAGTTCTTC.

For this clone: The junction and the germline gene differ at one end; a read error may be behind it. CDR3 amino acids: CASSYSPSDTQYF. Written as DNA, the CDR3 is TGTGCCAGCAGCTACAGCCCCTCAGATACGCAGTATTTT. This chain connects TRBV5-3 to TRBJ2-3, with D unclear. TRBV5-3 is marked as an open reading frame, function uncertain. This CDR3 is built from 13 residues.

This chain connects TRBV14 to TRBJ2-7; 7 bases line up with TRBD1. CDR1 is SGHDN, CDR2 FVKESK, per germline. The ends lost 2 bases at V and 0 bases at J; junction bases unmatched: 16. CDR3 length: 19 amino acids. The CDR3 loop reads CASSQRRKDRPETSYEQYV. CDR3 DNA: TGTGCCAGCAGCCAAAGGAGGAAGGACAGGCCCGAAACCTCCTACGAGCAGTACGTC.

The rearrangement joins TRBV30 to TRBJ1-3; D gene ambiguous. Trimming took off 4 bases at V and 4 bases at J, with 8 bases between the two ends. This CDR3 is built from 12 residues. Germline V gene data show CDR1 as GTSNPN and CDR2 as SVGIG (reference sequence). The CDR3 nucleotides read TGTGCCTGGAAGTCACTGGGAAACACCATATATTTT. This encodes CAWKSLGNTIYF.

CDR3 sequence: CASSTGTGDTGELFF. In DNA, the CDR3 is TGTGCCAGCAGCACGGGGACCGGGGACACCGGGGAGCTGTTTTTT. V is TRBV7-9 and J is TRBJ2-2; either TRBD1 or TRBD2 may fit D (5 bases each). From germline, CDR1 is SEHNR and CDR2 FQNEAQ (reference sequence). There are 15 residues in the CDR3. The V and J ends lost 5 bases and 3 bases respectively, with 13 bases between them. The whole variable domain, remainder taken from reference TRBV7-9 and TRBJ2-2, is DTGVSQNPRHKITKRGQNVTFRCDPISEHNRLYWYRQTLGQGPEFLTYFQNEAQLEKSRLLSDRFSAERPKGSFSTLEIQRTEQGDSAMYLCASSTGTGDTGELFFGEGSRLTVL.

The V call is TRBV6-6, the J call TRBJ1-2; 7 bases are a match to TRBD1. The CDR3 totals 14 residues. Germline trimming cut 4 bases from V and 4 bases from J; bases unmatched to any gene: 6. CDR1 is MNHNY, CDR2 SVGAGI, per germline (reference sequence). CDR3 residues: CASSSTGQAYGYTF. DNA of the CDR3: TGTGCCAGCAGTTCGACCGGACAGGCCTATGGCTACACCTTC.

This sequence joins TRBV28 and TRBJ2-7; TRBD1 agrees at 7 bases. This CDR3 is built from 16 residues. The V and J ends lost 5 bases and 2 bases, in that order; junction bases with no gene match: 12. The germline V gene has CDR1 MDHEN and CDR2 SYDVKM. The CDR3 nucleotides are TGTGCCAGCAGTCTGAACCACAGGGGTGACCCCTACGAGCAGTACTTC. Protein sequence: CASSLNHRGDPYEQYF.

CDR3 sequence reads: CASSSGLAGGETQYF. CDR3 coding DNA: TGCGCCAGCAGCTCGGGACTAGCGGGAGGGGAGACCCAGTACTTC. The V gene is TRBV5-1, the J gene TRBJ2-5, with 16 bases lining up with TRBD2. The CDR3 runs 15 residues. Trimming cost V 3 bases and J 5 bases; bases outside gene matches: 1. CDR1 SGHRS and CDR2 YFSETQ come from the germline V gene.

The chain combines TRBV7-3 with TRBJ1-6; 8 bases are shared with TRBD1. Trimming cost V 4 bases and J 9 bases; bases outside gene matches: 11. The CDR3 sequence is 16 residues long. The germline gives CDR1 SGHTA, CDR2 FQGTGA. CDR3 region: CASSSNHRGTGSPLHF. CDR3 coding DNA: TGTGCCAGCAGCTCCAATCACAGGGGGACTGGTTCACCCCTCCACTTT.

This clone was seen once. V is TRBV30 and J is TRBJ1-1; 8 nucleotides align to TRBD1. Germline lookup yields CDR1 GTSNPN and CDR2 SVGIG (reference sequence). Trimming at V came to 2 bases and at J to 0 bases, leaving 8 bases not matched to a gene. The CDR3 loop spans 16 amino acids. The CDR3 spells CAWSSGQGTMNTEAFF. The CDR3 DNA sequence: TGTGCCTGGAGTTCCGGACAGGGAACCATGAACACTGAAGCTTTCTTT.

This sequence joins TRBV7-9 and TRBJ1-6; 7 nucleotides agree with TRBD1. This CDR3 is 18 amino acids long. Germline CDR1 is SEHNR and CDR2 is FQNEAQ (reference sequence). V dropped 1 base and J dropped 11; count of bases not matched to a gene: 17. CDR3 in amino acids: CASSLDSGQAGLKAPLHF. For the CDR3, the DNA is TGTGCCAGCAGCTTAGACTCCGGACAGGCTGGATTAAAGGCACCCCTCCACTTT.

The rearrangement links TRBV29-1 to TRBJ2-3; tentatively, D is TRBD1 (5 bases). V lost 3 bases to trimming and J lost 1 base, with 11 bases between them. Germline assignment: CDR1 SQVTM and CDR2 ANQGSEA. The CDR3 has 14 residues. CDR3 in amino acids: CSVDSIGGTDTQYF. The CDR3, as DNA: TGCAGCGTTGATAGTATAGGGGGCACAGATACGCAGTATTTT.

V and J are TRBV5-1 and TRBJ1-2; no clear D. The CDR3 is 13 residues long. V dropped 4 bases and J dropped 7 bases, with 14 bases sitting between them. Germline-derived CDR1 and CDR2 are SGHRS and YFSETQ. The CDR3 spells CASSPELIGGYTF. The CDR3 bases are TGCGCCAGCAGCCCAGAATTGATCGGTGGCTACACCTTC. Supplemented by reference TRBV5-1 and TRBJ1-2, the full variable domain reads KAGVTQTPRYLIKTRGQQVTLSCSPISGHRSVSWYQQTPGQGLQFLFEYFSETQRNKGNFPGRFSGRQFSNSRSEMNVSTLELGDSALYLCASSPELIGGYTFGSGTRLTVV.

The chain joins TRBV10-3 to TRBJ2-7; D gene unclear. This CDR3 is 13 amino acids long. Trimming cost V 2 bases and J 3 bases, with 8 bases left between them. Germline lookup yields CDR1 ENHRY and CDR2 SYGVKD. The CDR3: CAISEGVVYEQYV. Written as DNA, the CDR3 is TGTGCCATCAGTGAGGGGGTGGTCTACGAGCAGTACGTC.

The genes are TRBV5-1 and TRBJ2-5; D unresolved. Trimming left V 5 bases short and J 2 bases short, with 10 bases between. The CDR3 extends over 13 amino acids. CDR1 SGHRS and CDR2 YFSETQ come from the germline V gene. In DNA, the CDR3 is TGCGCCAGCAGTTCGCCCGGACAAGAGACCCAGTACTTC. It translates to CASSSPGQETQYF.

The chain combines TRBV2 with TRBJ2-7; D may correspond to TRBD1 or TRBD2 (5 bases each). This CDR3 has 12 amino acids. With 7 bases removed from V and 4 bases from J, the gap between germline ends came to 11 bases. Germline assignment: CDR1 SNHLY and CDR2 FYNNEI. CDR3 nucleotide sequence: TGTGCCAGCACCTTTGGGGGATACGAGCAGTACGTC. Translated, it gives CASTFGGYEQYV.

The chain joins TRBV10-2 to TRBJ2-1; 8 nucleotides agree with TRBD2. V was pared by 5 bases and J by 0 bases, with 6 bases of the junction left unmatched. Germline values: CDR1 WSHSY, CDR2 SAAADI. There are 16 residues in the CDR3. The CDR3 loop is CASSRGGGPSYNEQFF. CDR3 coding DNA: TGCGCCAGCAGTCGGGGCGGGGGGCCCTCCTACAATGAGCAGTTCTTC.

V usage is TRBV12-5 and J usage is TRBJ2-2; 8 positions match TRBD1. The CDR3 runs to 18 residues. The V gene's germline CDR1 is LGHNT and CDR2 FRNRAP. The V and J ends lost 0 bases and 7 bases, in that order; junction bases with no gene match: 13. The CDR3 protein is CASGLVTSGGFVGGELFF. DNA for the CDR3: TGTGCTAGTGGTTTGGTAACATCAGGGGGCTTCGTCGGCGGGGAGCTGTTTTTT.

CDR3 DNA: TGTGCCAGTAGTATTAAGGCGGATTATAGCAATCAGCCCCAGCATTTT. Translation: CASSIKADYSNQPQHF. The J gene is TRBJ1-5, the V gene TRBV19; D unclear. V lost 3 bases to trimming and J lost 0 bases, with 12 bases between them. Germline V gene lookup returns CDR1 LNHDA and CDR2 SQIVND (reference sequence). The CDR3 contains 16 residues.

The genes are TRBV29-1 and TRBJ2-3; no definite D call. V was trimmed by 0 bases and J by 4 bases, leaving 8 bases between them. The CDR3 totals 13 residues. Germline V CDR1 and CDR2: SQVTM, ANQGSEA. The CDR3 DNA sequence: TGCAGCGTTGAAGATACCGGACCAGATACGCAGTATTTT. It encodes CSVEDTGPDTQYF.

The chain links TRBV18 to TRBJ2-2; tentatively, D is TRBD1 (6 bases). Germline V lookup: CDR1 KGHSH, CDR2 LQKENI. The CDR3 spans 17 residues. Between the trimmed V and J ends, which lost 0 bases and 0 bases, there was a span of 11 bases. The CDR3 reads CASSPPGHFSNTGELFF. The CDR3 DNA reads as TGTGCCAGCTCACCACCGGGACACTTTTCGAACACCGGGGAGCTGTTTTTT.

The chain recombines TRBV2 with TRBJ2-5; 9 bases are shared with TRBD2. There are 14 residues in the CDR3. V lost 10 bases to trimming and J lost 2 bases; unmatched junction nucleotides: 8. CDR1 is SNHLY and CDR2 is FYNNEI in the germline V gene. The CDR3 DNA sequence: TGTGCCACCAAGGCCAGCGGGGGGCAAGAGACCCAGTACTTC. Protein product: CATKASGGQETQYF.

This chain uses TRBV30 with TRBJ2-7; D might be TRBD1 or TRBD2, each matching 5 bases. V was pared by 0 bases and J by 2 bases, with 11 bases between. The CDR3 contains 14 residues. Germline CDR1 reads GTSNPN; CDR2 reads SVGIG (reference sequence). CDR3 amino acids: CAWSVRGRAYEQYV. DNA for the CDR3: TGTGCCTGGAGTGTACGGGGCAGAGCCTACGAGCAGTACGTC.

The genes are TRBV7-3 and TRBJ2-1; 11 nucleotides align to TRBD2. The germline V gene has CDR1 SGHTA and CDR2 FQGTGA. The CDR3 has 16 residues. Trimming at V came to 5 bases and at J to 8 bases, leaving 11 bases not matched to a gene. The CDR3 coding sequence is TGTGCCAGCAGCCTTCCCCCTAGCGGGGGGACCGATGAGCAGTTCTTC. As protein: CASSLPPSGGTDEQFF.

The chain uses TRBV2 and TRBJ2-1; D uncertain. This CDR3 region has 11 residues. The germline gives CDR1 SNHLY, CDR2 FYNNEI. V was shortened by 6 bases and J by 9 bases, with 9 bases between the two germline ends. The CDR3 reads CASRVVGEQFF. For the CDR3, the DNA is TGTGCCAGCAGAGTAGTGGGTGAGCAGTTCTTC.

The genes are TRBV7-2 and TRBJ2-5, with 13 positions matching TRBD2. Germline values: CDR1 SGHTA, CDR2 FQGNSA. The CDR3 covers 18 residues. V lost 5 bases and J lost 2; bases outside the gene matches: 11. CDR3 in amino acids: CASSLGTSGARPQETQYF. For the CDR3, the DNA is TGTGCCAGCAGCCTGGGGACTAGCGGGGCACGTCCGCAAGAGACCCAGTACTTC.

This chain connects TRBV27 to TRBJ1-2; D ambiguous. CDR1 and CDR2 (germline): MNHEY, SMNVEV (reference sequence). The CDR3 loop spans 14 amino acids. V lost 5 bases and J 4 bases, leaving 14 bases between the germline ends. The DNA of the CDR3 is TGTGCCAGCAGTAGGCGGACGGACTTCTATGGCTACACCTTC. Protein sequence: CASSRRTDFYGYTF.

This chain connects TRBV7-3 to TRBJ2-2; TRBD2 is a possible D gene (6 bases). V gave up 4 bases and J gave up 8 bases, with 20 bases separating them. CDR1 is SGHTA, CDR2 FQGTGA, per germline. The CDR3 covers 16 residues. The CDR3 nucleotides are TGTGCCAGCAGCTCGACTAGTCGGGTTCGCCAAGGGGAGCTGTTTTTT. Its protein is CASSSTSRVRQGELFF.